This T cell receptor beta chain was documented in a study of cytomegalovirus exposure and HLA in healthy donors. PCR used 60 Vbeta primers and 13 Jbeta primers. TCRdb's copy holds only in-frame clones and misses some; the assay was immunoSEQ multiplex PCR. The sample table includes 25,000 to 30,000 clones. Sequencing was carried out using PBMCs. The sequence was obtained from a man aged 25 to 40 in good health and CMV-seronegative.

This CDR3 reads CASSPGTGGGYGYTF. The DNA of the CDR3 is TGTGCCAGCAGTCCCGGGACAGGGGGTGGGTATGGCTACACCTTC. The gene calls are TRBV25-1 and TRBJ1-2, with TRBD1 matching 11 bases. The V gene's germline CDR1 is MGHDK and CDR2 SYGVNS. CDR3 length: 15 amino acids. J gave up 5 bases and V 5 bases, and 7 bases lay outside the gene matches.